This paragraph covers one T cell receptor (beta chain) sequence. The sample originates from a study of PD-L1 blockade in urothelial cancer. Sequenced by immunoSEQ multiplex PCR; TCRdb stores in-frame clones only, minus some. Among some 71,000 clones, approximately 80% were seen once, and the ten largest hold about 6.2%. Time point meaning: pretreatment peripheral blood. Germline-derived CDR1 and CDR2 are SGHDN and FVKESK. Trimming shortened V by 0 bases and J by 3 bases, and 11 bases separated the two germline ends. The CDR3 is 16 amino acids. Sequencing was performed on PBMCs, taken around atezolizumab (anti-PD-L1) treatment. The rearrangement links TRBV14 to TRBJ2-2, with D hard to call. The clonotype comes from a middle-aged man with urothelial cancer. CDR3 nucleotide sequence: TGTGCCAGCAGCCAAGATTCCAGATATTACACCGGGGAGCTGTTTTTT. Protein sequence: CASSQDSRYYTGELFF.